This T cell receptor beta chain was observed in a study of blood T cells in healthy people across ages. A sample-barcoded 5' primer and a J-beta primer mix were used in a second PCR of about 7 to 12 cycles. Each cDNA molecule, via a template-switch adaptor with 12 random nucleotides, was tagged. One entry per CDR3 protein, called by TCRdb with MiXCR from the 5' RACE reads. Altogether 850,000 to 950,000 distinct CDR3 sequences are present, 25% to 35% being singletons, with the ten largest covering approximately 15%. This clonotype has a handful of counts. The clonotype was recovered from a woman of 80 years or more in good health. Sequencing was performed on blood.

The DNA for the CDR3 is TGTGCCAGCAGCTGCGGGACAGCCAAAAACATTCAGTACTTC. It is translated as CASSCGTAKNIQYF. This chain connects TRBV5-5 to TRBJ2-4; D perhaps matches TRBD2 (6 bases). V lost 3 bases, J lost 0 bases, and 7 bases lay in between. This CDR3 contains 14 residues. Germline lookup yields CDR1 SGHKS and CDR2 YYEKEE (reference sequence). Looking up the rest from reference TRBV5-5 and TRBJ2-4 gives the full variable domain: DAGVTQSPTHLIKTRGQQVTLRCSPISGHKSVSWYQQVLGQGPQFIFQYYEKEERGRGNFPDRFSARQFPNYSSELNVNALLLGDSALYLCASSCGTAKNIQYFGAGTRLSVL.